This T cell receptor beta chain comes out of a study of immune evolution from preneoplasia to lung adenocarcinoma. General observations from the study: Normal lung had highest clonality; later lesions appeared denser, more diverse. Top clone frequencies peaked in normal lung, apparently declining through invasive adenocarcinoma.

With respect to this clone: The antigen is unknown.

V was clipped by 6 bases and J by 7 bases, with 18 bases between them. CDR3 size: 14 residues. CDR1 and CDR2 from the germline V gene are PRHDT and FYEKMQ (reference sequence). The protocol was immunoSEQ multiplex PCR, while the TCRdb copy is restricted to in-frame clones and leaves out a portion. The repertoire holds about 2,200 clones, with around 77% as singletons. Patients had resection in Japan or China between the mid-2010s and the late 2010s. This receptor was identified in a person between 55 and 80 years old with lung adenocarcinoma. Sequenced sample: FFPE adjacent normal lung tissue. J is TRBJ1-2 and V is TRBV13; D is possibly TRBD1 (6 bases). CDR3 in amino acids: CASRYGGAESGYTF. The CDR3 bases are TGTGCCAGCAGATACGGGGGGGCTGAGAGTGGCTACACCTTC.